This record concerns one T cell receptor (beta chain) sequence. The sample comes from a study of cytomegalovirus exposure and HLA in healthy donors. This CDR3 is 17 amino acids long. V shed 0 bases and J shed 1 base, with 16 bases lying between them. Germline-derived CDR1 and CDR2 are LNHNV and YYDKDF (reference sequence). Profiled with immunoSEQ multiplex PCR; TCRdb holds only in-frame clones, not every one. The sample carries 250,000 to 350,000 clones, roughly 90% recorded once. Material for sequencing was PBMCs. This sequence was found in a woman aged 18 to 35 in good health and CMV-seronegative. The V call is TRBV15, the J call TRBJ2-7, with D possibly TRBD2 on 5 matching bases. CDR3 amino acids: CATSRDLSGGPSYEQYF. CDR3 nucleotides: TGTGCCACCAGCAGAGATCTAAGCGGAGGACCGTCCTACGAGCAGTACTTC.